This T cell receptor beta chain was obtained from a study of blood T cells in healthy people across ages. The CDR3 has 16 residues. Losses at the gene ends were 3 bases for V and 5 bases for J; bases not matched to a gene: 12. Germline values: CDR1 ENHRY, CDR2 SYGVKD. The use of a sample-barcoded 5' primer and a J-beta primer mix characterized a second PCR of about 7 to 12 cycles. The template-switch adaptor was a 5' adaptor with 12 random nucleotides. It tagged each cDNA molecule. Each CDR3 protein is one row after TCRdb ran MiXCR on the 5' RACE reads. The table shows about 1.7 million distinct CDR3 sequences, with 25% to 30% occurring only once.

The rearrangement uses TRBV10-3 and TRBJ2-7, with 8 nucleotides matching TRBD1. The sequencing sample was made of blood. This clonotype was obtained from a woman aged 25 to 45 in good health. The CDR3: CAISESMGQATHEQYF. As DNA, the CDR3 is TGTGCCATCAGTGAATCTATGGGACAGGCCACCCACGAGCAGTACTTC.